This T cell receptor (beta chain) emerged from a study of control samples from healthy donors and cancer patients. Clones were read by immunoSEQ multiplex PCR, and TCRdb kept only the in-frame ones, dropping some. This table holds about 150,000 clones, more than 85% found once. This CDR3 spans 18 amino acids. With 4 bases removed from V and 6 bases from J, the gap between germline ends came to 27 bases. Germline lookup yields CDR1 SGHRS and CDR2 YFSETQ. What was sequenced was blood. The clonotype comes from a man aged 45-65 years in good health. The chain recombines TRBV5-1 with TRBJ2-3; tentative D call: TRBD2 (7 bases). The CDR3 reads CASSKDSTGLEGSDTQYF. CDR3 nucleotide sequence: TGCGCCAGCAGCAAGGACAGCACCGGACTAGAGGGGTCGGATACGCAGTATTTT.